The clone carrying this T cell receptor beta chain was detected a few times. Antigen unknown. Subjects with ophthalmopathy showed a Clinical Activity Score no lower than 3, a NOSPECS grade no lower than 4, and a duration shorter than 3 months. Patients showing uncontrolled infection, other autoimmune disease, pregnancy or lactation were ineligible. The record originates from a study of T cells in Graves' hyperthyroidism and ophthalmopathy. Findings of the study overall: Patients with ophthalmopathy were separated from those with stable hyperthyroidism by a 13 V-J model. A median 6.5 months before onset, the model predicted ophthalmopathy.

Amplification yielded TCR beta CDR3 regions, with RNA transcripts as the source. Initially, a first-round RT-PCR of the TCR CDR3 employed the HTBI primer set. TCRdb redid the calling of the multiplex PCR reads with MiXCR, one entry per CDR3 protein. The sample has over 450,000 distinct CDR3 sequences, approximately 17% seen once. This CDR3 comprises 13 residues. Germline CDR1 reads SGHNT; CDR2 reads YYREEE (reference sequence). V was clipped by 2 bases and J by 5 bases, with 10 bases between them. The V and J genes are TRBV5-4 and TRBJ1-1, with D perhaps matching TRBD1 (5 bases). The TCR originated in a young woman with Graves' ophthalmopathy. Sequences were obtained from blood. This CDR3 is CASSFKGRTEAFF. CDR3 nucleotides: TGTGCCAGCAGCTTCAAGGGGCGGACTGAAGCTTTCTTT.